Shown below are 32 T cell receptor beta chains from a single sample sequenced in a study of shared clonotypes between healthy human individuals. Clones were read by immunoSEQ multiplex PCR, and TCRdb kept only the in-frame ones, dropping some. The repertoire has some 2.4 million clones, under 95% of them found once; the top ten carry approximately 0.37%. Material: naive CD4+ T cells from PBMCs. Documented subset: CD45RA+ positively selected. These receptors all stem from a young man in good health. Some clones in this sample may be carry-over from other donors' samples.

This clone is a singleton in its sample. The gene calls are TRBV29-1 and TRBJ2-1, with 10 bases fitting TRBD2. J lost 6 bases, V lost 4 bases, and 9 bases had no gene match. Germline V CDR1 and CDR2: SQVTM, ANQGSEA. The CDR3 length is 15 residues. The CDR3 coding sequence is TGCAGCGTTGGCCTTGGGCTAGCGGGGGTCAATGAGCAGTTCTTC. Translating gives CSVGLGLAGVNEQFF.

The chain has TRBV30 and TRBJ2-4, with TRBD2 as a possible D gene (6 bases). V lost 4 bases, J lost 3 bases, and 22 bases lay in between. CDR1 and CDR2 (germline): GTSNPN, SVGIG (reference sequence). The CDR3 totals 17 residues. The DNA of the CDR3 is TGTGCCTGGACCCCCCTGGCGGGGCGCGTTGGCAAAAACATTCAGTACTTC. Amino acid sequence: CAWTPLAGRVGKNIQYF. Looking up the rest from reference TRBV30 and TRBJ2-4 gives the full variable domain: SQTIHQWPATLVQPVGSPLSLECTVEGTSNPNLYWYRQAAGRGLQLLFYSVGIGQISSEVPQNLSASRPQDRQFILSSKKLLLSDSGFYLCAWTPLAGRVGKNIQYFGAGTRLSVL.

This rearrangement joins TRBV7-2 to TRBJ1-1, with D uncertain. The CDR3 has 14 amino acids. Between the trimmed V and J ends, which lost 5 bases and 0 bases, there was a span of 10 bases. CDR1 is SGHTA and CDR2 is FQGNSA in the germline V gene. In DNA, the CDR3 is TGTGCCAGCAGCGAAGGCCGAATGAACACTGAAGCTTTCTTT. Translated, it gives CASSEGRMNTEAFF.

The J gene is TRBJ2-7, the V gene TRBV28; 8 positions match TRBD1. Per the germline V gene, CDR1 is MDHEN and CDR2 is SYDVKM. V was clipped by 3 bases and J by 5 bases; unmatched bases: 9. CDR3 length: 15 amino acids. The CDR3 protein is CASSFSRTGPNEQYF. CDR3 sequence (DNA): TGTGCCAGCAGTTTCTCCAGGACAGGGCCCAACGAGCAGTACTTC.

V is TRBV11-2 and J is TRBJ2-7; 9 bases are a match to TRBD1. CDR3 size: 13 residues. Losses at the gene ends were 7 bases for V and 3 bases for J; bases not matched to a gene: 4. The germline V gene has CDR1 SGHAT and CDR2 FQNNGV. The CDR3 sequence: CASIETGGYEQYF. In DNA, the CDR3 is TGTGCCAGCATCGAGACAGGGGGCTACGAGCAGTACTTC.

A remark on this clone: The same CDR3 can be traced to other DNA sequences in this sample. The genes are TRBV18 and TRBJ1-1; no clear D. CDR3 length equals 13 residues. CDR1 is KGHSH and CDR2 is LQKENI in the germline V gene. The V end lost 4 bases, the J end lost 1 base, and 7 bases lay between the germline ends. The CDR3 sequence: CASSLGQNTEAFF. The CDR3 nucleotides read TGTGCCAGCTCACTGGGCCAGAACACTGAAGCTTTCTTT. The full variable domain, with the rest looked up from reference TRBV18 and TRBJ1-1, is NAGVMQNPRHLVRRRGQEARLRCSPMKGHSHVYWYRQLPEEGLKFMVYLQKENIIDESGMPKERFSAEFPKEGPSILRIQQVVRGDSAAYFCASSLGQNTEAFFGQGTRLTVV.

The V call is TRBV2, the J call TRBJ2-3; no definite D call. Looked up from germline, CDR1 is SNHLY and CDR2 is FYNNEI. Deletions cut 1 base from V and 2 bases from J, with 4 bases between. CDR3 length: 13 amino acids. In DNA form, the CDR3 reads TGTGCCAGCAGTGAAGAGGCCACAGATACGCAGTATTTT. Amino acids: CASSEEATDTQYF.

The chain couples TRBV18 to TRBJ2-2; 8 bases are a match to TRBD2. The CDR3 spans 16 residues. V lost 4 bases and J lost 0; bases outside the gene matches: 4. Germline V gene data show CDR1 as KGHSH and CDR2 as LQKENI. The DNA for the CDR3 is TGTGCCAGCTCACTTTTAGCGGGATCGAACACCGGGGAGCTGTTTTTT. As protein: CASSLLAGSNTGELFF.

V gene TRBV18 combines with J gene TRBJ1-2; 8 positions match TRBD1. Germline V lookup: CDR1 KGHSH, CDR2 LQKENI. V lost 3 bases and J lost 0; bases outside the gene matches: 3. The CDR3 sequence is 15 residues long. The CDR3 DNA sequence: TGTGCCAGCTCACCTCAGGGGGCGACTAACTATGGCTACACCTTC. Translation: CASSPQGATNYGYTF.

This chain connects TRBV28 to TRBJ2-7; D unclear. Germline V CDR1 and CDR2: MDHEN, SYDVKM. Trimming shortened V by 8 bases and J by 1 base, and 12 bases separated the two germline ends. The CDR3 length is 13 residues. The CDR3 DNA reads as TGTGCCAGCTGGCCGGGCAGGTCCTACGAGCAGTACTTC. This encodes CASWPGRSYEQYF.

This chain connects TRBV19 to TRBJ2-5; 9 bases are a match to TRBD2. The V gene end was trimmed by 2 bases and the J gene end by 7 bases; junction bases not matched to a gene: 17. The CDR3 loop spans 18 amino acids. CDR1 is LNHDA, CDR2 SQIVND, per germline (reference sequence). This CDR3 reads CASSIWGLAGPTPGTQYF. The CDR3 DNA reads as TGTGCCAGTAGTATATGGGGCCTAGCGGGACCCACCCCGGGGACCCAGTACTTC.

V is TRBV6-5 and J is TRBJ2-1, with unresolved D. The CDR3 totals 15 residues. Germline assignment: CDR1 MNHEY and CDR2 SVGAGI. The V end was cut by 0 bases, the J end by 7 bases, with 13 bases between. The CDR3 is CASSYSNRAQNEQFF. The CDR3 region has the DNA TGTGCCAGCAGTTACTCGAACCGGGCTCAGAATGAGCAGTTCTTC.

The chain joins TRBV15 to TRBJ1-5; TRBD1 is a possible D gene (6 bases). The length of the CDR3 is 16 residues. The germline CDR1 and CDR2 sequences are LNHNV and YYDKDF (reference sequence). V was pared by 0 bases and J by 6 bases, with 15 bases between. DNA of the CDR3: TGTGCCACCAGCAGAGATAGGGCAGCCAGGGGTCAGCCCCAGCATTTT. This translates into CATSRDRAARGQPQHF.

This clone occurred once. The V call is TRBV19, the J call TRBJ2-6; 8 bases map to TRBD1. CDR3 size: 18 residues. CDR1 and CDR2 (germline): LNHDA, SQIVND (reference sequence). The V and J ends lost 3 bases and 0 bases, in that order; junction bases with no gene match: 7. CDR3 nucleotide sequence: TGTGCCAGTAGTATCCCAACAGGGGGACCCTCTGGGGCCAACGTCCTGACTTTC. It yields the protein CASSIPTGGPSGANVLTF.

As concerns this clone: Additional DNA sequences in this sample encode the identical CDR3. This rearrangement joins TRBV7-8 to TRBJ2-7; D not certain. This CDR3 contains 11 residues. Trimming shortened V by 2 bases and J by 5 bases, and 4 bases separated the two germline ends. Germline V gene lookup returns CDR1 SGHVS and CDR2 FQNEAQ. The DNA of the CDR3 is TGTGCCAGCAGCTTATCGGACGAGCAGTACTTC. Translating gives CASSLSDEQYF.

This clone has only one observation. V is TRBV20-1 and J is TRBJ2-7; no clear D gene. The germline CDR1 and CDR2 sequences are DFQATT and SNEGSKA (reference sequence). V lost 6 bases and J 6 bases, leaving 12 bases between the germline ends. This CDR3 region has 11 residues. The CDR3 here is CSAGRASEQYF. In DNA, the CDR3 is TGCAGTGCGGGTAGAGCCTCCGAGCAGTACTTC.

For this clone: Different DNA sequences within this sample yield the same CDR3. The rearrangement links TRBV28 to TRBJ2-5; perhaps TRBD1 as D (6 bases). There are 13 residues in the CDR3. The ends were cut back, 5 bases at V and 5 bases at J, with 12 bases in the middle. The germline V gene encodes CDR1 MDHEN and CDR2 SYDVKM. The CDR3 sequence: CASSEGVEETQYF. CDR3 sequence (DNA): TGTGCCAGCAGTGAGGGGGTTGAGGAGACCCAGTACTTC.

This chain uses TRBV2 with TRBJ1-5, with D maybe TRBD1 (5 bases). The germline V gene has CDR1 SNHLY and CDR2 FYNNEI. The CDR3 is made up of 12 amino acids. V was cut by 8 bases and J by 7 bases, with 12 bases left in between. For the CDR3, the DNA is TGTGCCAGCCGCAGGGTCTCCCAGCCCCAGCATTTT. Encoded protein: CASRRVSQPQHF.

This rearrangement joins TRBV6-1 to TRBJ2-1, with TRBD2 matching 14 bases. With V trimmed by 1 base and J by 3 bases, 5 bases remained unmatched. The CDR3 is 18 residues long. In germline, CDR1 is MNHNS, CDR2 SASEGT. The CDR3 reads CASSEGGTSGSLYNEQFF. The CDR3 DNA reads TGTGCCAGCAGTGAAGGGGGGACTAGCGGGAGTCTCTACAATGAGCAGTTCTTC.

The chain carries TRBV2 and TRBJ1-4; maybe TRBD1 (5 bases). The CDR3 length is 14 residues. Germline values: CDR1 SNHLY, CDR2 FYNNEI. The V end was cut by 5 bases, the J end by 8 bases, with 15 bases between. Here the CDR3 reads CASSRAAGAEKLFF. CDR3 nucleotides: TGTGCCAGCAGTCGGGCCGCCGGGGCCGAAAAACTGTTTTTT. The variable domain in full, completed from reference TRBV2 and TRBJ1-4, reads EPEVTQTPSHQVTQMGQEVILRCVPISNHLYFYWYRQILGQKVEFLVSFYNNEISEKSEIFDDQFSVERPDGSNFTLKIRSTKLEDSAMYFCASSRAAGAEKLFFGSGTQLSVL.

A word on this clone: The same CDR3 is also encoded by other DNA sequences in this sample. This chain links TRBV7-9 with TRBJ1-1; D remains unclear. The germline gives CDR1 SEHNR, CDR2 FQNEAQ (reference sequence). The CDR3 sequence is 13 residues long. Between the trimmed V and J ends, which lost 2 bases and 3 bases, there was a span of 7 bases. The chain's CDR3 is CASSLTADTEAFF. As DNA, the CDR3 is TGTGCCAGCAGCTTAACCGCGGACACTGAAGCTTTCTTT. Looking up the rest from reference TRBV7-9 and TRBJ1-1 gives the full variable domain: DTGVSQNPRHKITKRGQNVTFRCDPISEHNRLYWYRQTLGQGPEFLTYFQNEAQLEKSRLLSDRFSAERPKGSFSTLEIQRTEQGDSAMYLCASSLTADTEAFFGQGTRLTVV.

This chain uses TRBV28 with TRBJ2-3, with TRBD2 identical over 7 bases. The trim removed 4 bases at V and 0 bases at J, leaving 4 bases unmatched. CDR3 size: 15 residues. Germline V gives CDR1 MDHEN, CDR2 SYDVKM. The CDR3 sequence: CASSYGGGSTDTQYF. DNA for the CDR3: TGTGCCAGCAGTTATGGGGGAGGGAGCACAGATACGCAGTATTTT. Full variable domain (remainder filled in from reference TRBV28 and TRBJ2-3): DVKVTQSSRYLVKRTGEKVFLECVQDMDHENMFWYRQDPGLGLRLIYFSYDVKMKEKGDIPEGYSVSREKKERFSLILESASTNQTSMYLCASSYGGGSTDTQYFGPGTRLTVL.

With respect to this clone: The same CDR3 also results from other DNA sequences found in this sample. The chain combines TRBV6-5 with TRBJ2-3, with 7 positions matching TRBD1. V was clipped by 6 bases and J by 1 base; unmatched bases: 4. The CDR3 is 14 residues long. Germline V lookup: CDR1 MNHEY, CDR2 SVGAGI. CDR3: CASSPDRGTDTQYF. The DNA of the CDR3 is TGTGCCAGCAGCCCCGACAGGGGCACAGATACGCAGTATTTT.

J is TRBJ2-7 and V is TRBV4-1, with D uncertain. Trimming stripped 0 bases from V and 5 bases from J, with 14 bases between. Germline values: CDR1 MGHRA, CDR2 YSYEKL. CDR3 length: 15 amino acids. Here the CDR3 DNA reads TGCGCCAGCAGCCAAGATTTTGGAGAGCATGACGAGCAGTACTTC. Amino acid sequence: CASSQDFGEHDEQYF.

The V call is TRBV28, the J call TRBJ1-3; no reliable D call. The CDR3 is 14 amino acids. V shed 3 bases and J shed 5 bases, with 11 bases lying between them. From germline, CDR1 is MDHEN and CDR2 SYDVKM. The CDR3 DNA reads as TGTGCCAGCAGTTTTGGACTGAACAGAAACACCATATATTTT. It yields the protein CASSFGLNRNTIYF.

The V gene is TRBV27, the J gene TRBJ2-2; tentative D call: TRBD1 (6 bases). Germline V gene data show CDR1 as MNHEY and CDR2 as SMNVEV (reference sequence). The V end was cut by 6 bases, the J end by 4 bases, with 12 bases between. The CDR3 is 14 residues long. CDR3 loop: CASSRDRSTGELFF. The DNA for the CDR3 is TGTGCCAGCAGCCGAGACAGGAGCACCGGGGAGCTGTTTTTT.

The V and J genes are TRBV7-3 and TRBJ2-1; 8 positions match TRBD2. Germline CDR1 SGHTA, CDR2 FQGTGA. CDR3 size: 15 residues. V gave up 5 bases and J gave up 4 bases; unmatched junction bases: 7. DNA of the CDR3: TGTGCCAGCAGCATTACTAGCGGCCCGTACAATGAGCAGTTCTTC. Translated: CASSITSGPYNEQFF.

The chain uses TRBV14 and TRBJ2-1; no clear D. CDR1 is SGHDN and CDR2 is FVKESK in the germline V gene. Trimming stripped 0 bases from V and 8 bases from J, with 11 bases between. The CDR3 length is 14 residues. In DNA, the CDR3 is TGTGCCAGCAGCCAAGAACGTCGGGCCCATGAGCAGTTCTTC. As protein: CASSQERRAHEQFF.

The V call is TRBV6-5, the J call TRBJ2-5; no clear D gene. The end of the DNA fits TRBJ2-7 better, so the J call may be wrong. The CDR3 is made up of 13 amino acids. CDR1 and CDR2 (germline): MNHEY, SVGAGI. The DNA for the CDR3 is TGTGCCAGCAGACGGACGGGCTTTTACGAGCAGTACTTC. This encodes CASRRTGFYEQYF.

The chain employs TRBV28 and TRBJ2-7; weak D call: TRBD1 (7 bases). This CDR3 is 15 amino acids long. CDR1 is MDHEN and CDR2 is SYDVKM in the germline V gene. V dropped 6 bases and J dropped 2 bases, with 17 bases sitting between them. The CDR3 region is CASSSPQGGPYEQYF. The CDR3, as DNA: TGTGCCAGCAGCTCACCTCAGGGGGGACCCTACGAGCAGTACTTC.

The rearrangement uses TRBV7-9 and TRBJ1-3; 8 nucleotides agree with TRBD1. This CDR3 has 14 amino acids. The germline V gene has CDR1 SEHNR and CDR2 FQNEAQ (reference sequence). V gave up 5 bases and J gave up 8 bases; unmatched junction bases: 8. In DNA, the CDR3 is TGTGCCAGCAGCCCCCAGACAGGGGAGGACACCATATATTTT. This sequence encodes CASSPQTGEDTIYF.

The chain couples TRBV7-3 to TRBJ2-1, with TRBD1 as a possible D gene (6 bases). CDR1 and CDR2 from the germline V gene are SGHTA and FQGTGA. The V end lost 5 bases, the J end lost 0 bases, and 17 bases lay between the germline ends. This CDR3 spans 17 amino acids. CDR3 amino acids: CASSNRPGAGSYNEQFF. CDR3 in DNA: TGTGCCAGCAGCAACCGGCCAGGGGCGGGCTCCTACAATGAGCAGTTCTTC.